This entry lists 21 T cell receptor beta chains sequenced from one sample in a study of read filtering for tumor transcriptome and immune sequencing. Molecular barcoded adaptors covering alpha/delta and beta/gamma chains were used on roughly 400 ng RNA. TCRdb itself ran the reads through MiXCR, one entry per CDR3 protein. The data hold 25,000 to 35,000 distinct CDR3 sequences, with less than 20% observed a single time. Sequencing input: a population of CD138-negative cells sorted from bone marrow. The receptors were sampled from a donor at least 40 years old with multiple myeloma.

In this sample, this clonotype is medium-sized. The chain uses TRBV29-1 and TRBJ1-4; D is perhaps TRBD1 (5 bases). The CDR3 consists of 14 residues. V shed 6 bases and J shed 8 bases, with 19 bases lying between them. Germline V gene data show CDR1 as SQVTM and CDR2 as ANQGSEA. The DNA for the CDR3 is TGCAGCGTCGGAAGTCCCGGGACGGGAGAAAAACTGTTTTTT. Its protein product is CSVGSPGTGEKLFF.

This clonotype appeared many times. The rearrangement links TRBV28 to TRBJ2-1, with a weak D call TRBD1 (5 bases). The CDR3 has 14 residues. The germline V and J ends were trimmed by 5 bases and 6 bases, with 14 bases remaining between them. Germline values: CDR1 MDHEN, CDR2 SYDVKM. CDR3 amino acids: CASSVGNRGNEQFF. The CDR3 bases are TGTGCCAGCAGTGTAGGTAATAGGGGCAATGAGCAGTTCTTC.

About this clonotype: This likely stems from a read error, as it lies one base from a far larger clone. This chain links TRBV11-2 with TRBJ2-5; 7 positions match TRBD2. Germline loops: CDR1 SGHAT, CDR2 FQNNGV. CDR3 length: 15 amino acids. The ends lost 1 base at V and 5 bases at J; junction bases unmatched: 7. CDR3 nucleotides: TGTGCCAGCAGCTTAGGGGCGGGGGAACACGAGACCCAGTACTTC. Residues: CASSLGAGEHETQYF.

This clonotype was detected only a few times. The rearrangement joins TRBV7-2 to TRBJ2-7; 7 positions agree with TRBD1. CDR1 and CDR2 (germline): SGHTA, FQGNSA. J was trimmed by 3 bases and V by 5 bases; bases with no gene match: 4. The CDR3 runs 13 residues. CDR3 loop: CASSPGTDYEQYF. The CDR3 DNA reads TGTGCCAGCAGCCCCGGGACAGACTACGAGCAGTACTTC.

At least ten counts were recorded for this clonotype. The V and J genes are TRBV30 and TRBJ2-7; a weak D match, TRBD2 (7 bases). The CDR3 extends over 17 amino acids. CDR1 is GTSNPN and CDR2 is SVGIG in the germline V gene (reference sequence). The V end was cut by 2 bases, the J end by 3 bases, with 23 bases between. CDR3 protein: CAWSPSWVRGGSYEQYF. The CDR3 region has the DNA TGTGCCTGGAGTCCCTCGTGGGTACGCGGGGGCAGCTACGAGCAGTACTTC.

Comment on this clonotype: This may be a read error, as it is one base from a much larger clone. The V gene is TRBV20-1, the J gene TRBJ1-4, with TRBD1 identical over 11 bases. The germline V gene has CDR1 DFQATT and CDR2 SNEGSKA (reference sequence). CDR3 length: 14 amino acids. The CDR3 is CSAPPGQGDEELFF. As DNA, the CDR3 is TGCAGTGCCCCTCCGGGACAGGGGGATGAAGAACTGTTTTTT.

This clonotype was counted at least ten times. The V and J genes are TRBV7-2 and TRBJ2-7, with 8 nucleotides matching TRBD1. The CDR3 loop spans 14 amino acids. Germline V gives CDR1 SGHTA, CDR2 FQGNSA. The J segment lost 3 bases and the V segment lost 1 base, leaving 2 bases of the junction unmatched. The chain's CDR3 is CASSLVGTGYEQYF. CDR3 in DNA: TGTGCCAGCAGCTTAGTGGGGACAGGCTACGAGCAGTACTTC.

V usage is TRBV6-6 and J usage is TRBJ1-3, with unresolved D. From germline, CDR1 is MNHNY and CDR2 SVGAGI (reference sequence). V was cut by 4 bases and J by 2 bases, with 6 bases left in between. This CDR3 contains 13 residues. This chain's CDR3 is CASSSLPGNTIYF. The CDR3 DNA sequence: TGTGCCAGCAGTTCGCTTCCTGGAAACACCATATATTTT.

With regard to this clonotype: At one boundary the junction diverges from the germline segment, which might be a read error. The V and J genes are TRBV20-1 and TRBJ1-1; D uncertain. This CDR3 contains 11 residues. CDR1 DFQATT and CDR2 SNEGSKA come from the germline V gene (reference sequence). The CDR3 spells CSAPMITETFF. The CDR3 DNA follows: TGCAGTGCGCCCATGATCACTGAAACTTTCTTT.

This clonotype was observed many times. The chain recombines TRBV5-1 with TRBJ2-7; maybe TRBD1 (5 bases). CDR1 is SGHRS and CDR2 is YFSETQ in the germline V gene. The germline V and J ends were trimmed by 4 bases and 0 bases, with 11 bases remaining between them. The CDR3 sequence is 14 residues long. The CDR3 nucleotides read TGCGCCAGCAGCCTCAGGGCCAGCTCCTACGAGCAGTACTTC. Protein product: CASSLRASSYEQYF. The full variable domain, in which reference TRBV5-1 and TRBJ2-7 provide the parts outside the CDR3, is KAGVTQTPRYLIKTRGQQVTLSCSPISGHRSVSWYQQTPGQGLQFLFEYFSETQRNKGNFPGRFSGRQFSNSRSEMNVSTLELGDSALYLCASSLRASSYEQYFGPGTRLTVT.

This clonotype was counted at least ten times. The genes are TRBV20-1 and TRBJ2-3, with D possibly TRBD2 on 5 matching bases. The germline V gene has CDR1 DFQATT and CDR2 SNEGSKA (reference sequence). The V gene lost 8 bases and the J gene lost 3 bases, with 9 bases spanning the gap. This CDR3 is 11 amino acids long. CDR3 sequence (DNA): TGCAGTACCCAGCGGACAGATACGCAGTATTTT. Residues: CSTQRTDTQYF.

In its sample, this clonotype was seen many times. This chain connects TRBV20-1 to TRBJ2-7; 7 positions match TRBD1. CDR3 length equals 13 residues. Germline CDR1 reads DFQATT; CDR2 reads SNEGSKA (reference sequence). V gave up 6 bases and J gave up 1 base; unmatched junction bases: 6. In DNA, the CDR3 is TGCAGTGCCGGTGTGGACAGGTCCTACGAGCAGTACTTC. It specifies CSAGVDRSYEQYF.

This clonotype was counted many times. V is TRBV20-1 and J is TRBJ2-5; a possible D gene is TRBD2 (6 bases). Germline lookup yields CDR1 DFQATT and CDR2 SNEGSKA (reference sequence). The ends were cut back, 3 bases at V and 4 bases at J, with 12 bases in the middle. This CDR3 comprises 13 residues. CDR3 region: CSARGDWGETQYF. DNA for the CDR3: TGCAGTGCTAGGGGGGACTGGGGAGAGACCCAGTACTTC.

The chain recombines TRBV20-1 with TRBJ1-5, with D maybe TRBD1 (5 bases). Per germline, CDR1 DFQATT and CDR2 SNEGSKA (reference sequence). The CDR3 length is 15 residues. Trimming removed 2 bases from V and 0 bases from J, with 11 bases in between. CDR3 bases: TGCAGTGCTAGATCTGGGGGATATAGCAATCAGCCCCAGCATTTT. Translating gives CSARSGGYSNQPQHF.

Comments on this clonotype: A much larger clone lies one base from this, so it may be a read error. The chain couples TRBV5-4 to TRBJ2-3, with D unresolved. The CDR3 loop spans 16 amino acids. The germline V and J ends were trimmed by 3 bases and 5 bases, with 19 bases remaining between them. The germline V gene has CDR1 SGHNT and CDR2 YYREEE (reference sequence). The chain's CDR3 is CASSSQADLGLDTQYF. DNA of the CDR3: TGTGCCAGCAGCTCGCAAGCCGACCTTGGGCTAGATACGCAGTATTTT.

On this clonotype: A much larger clonotype is one base distant, so this may be a read error. The V gene is TRBV5-1, the J gene TRBJ2-5; TRBD1 is a possible D gene (5 bases). Germline loops: CDR1 SGHRS, CDR2 YFSETQ. Trimming took off 4 bases at V and 2 bases at J, with 12 bases between the two ends. The CDR3 is 14 residues long. CDR3 in amino acids: CASSSKGVQETQYF. CDR3 DNA sequence: TGCGCCAGCAGCAGCAAAGGGGTACAAGAGACCCAGTACTTC. The full variable domain, its missing parts supplied by reference TRBV5-1 and TRBJ2-5, is KAGVTQTPRYLIKTRGQQVTLSCSPISGHRSVSWYQQTPGQGLQFLFEYFSETQRNKGNFPGRFSGRQFSNSRSEMNVSTLELGDSALYLCASSSKGVQETQYFGPGTRLLVL.

This clonotype occurred many times. The chain has TRBV18 and TRBJ1-1; TRBD1 is a possible D gene (6 bases). CDR1 is KGHSH, CDR2 LQKENI, per germline. V gave up 2 bases and J gave up 1 base, with 20 bases separating them. The CDR3 loop spans 18 amino acids. The CDR3 region is CASSPASGQSVRNTEAFF. CDR3 nucleotide sequence: TGTGCCAGCTCACCAGCTTCCGGACAGTCAGTTCGGAACACTGAAGCTTTCTTT.

This clonotype was counted ten times or more. The chain is built from TRBV5-1 and TRBJ2-7, with D unclear. V was pared by 4 bases and J by 2 bases, with 10 bases between. The CDR3 sequence is 13 residues long. Germline V gene lookup returns CDR1 SGHRS and CDR2 YFSETQ. The CDR3 protein is CASSPGIPYEQYF. In DNA, the CDR3 is TGCGCCAGCAGCCCTGGGATCCCCTACGAGCAGTACTTC.

This clonotype appeared many times. The chain joins TRBV30 to TRBJ2-3; D gene ambiguous. Trimming took 2 bases from V and 3 from J, leaving 9 bases between them. CDR1 is GTSNPN, CDR2 SVGIG, per germline (reference sequence). This CDR3 comprises 13 residues. The CDR3 is CAWSPELTDTQYF. The CDR3 nucleotides read TGTGCCTGGAGTCCCGAGTTAACAGATACGCAGTATTTT.

In its sample, this clonotype was seen many times. The CDR3 region is CASSPDSANEKLFF. The DNA for the CDR3 is TGTGCCAGCAGCCCGGACAGCGCTAATGAAAAACTGTTTTTT. The gene calls are TRBV7-2 and TRBJ1-4; TRBD1 is a possible D gene (6 bases). The CDR3 runs 14 residues. Per the germline V gene, CDR1 is SGHTA and CDR2 is FQGNSA. The V end was cut by 5 bases, the J end by 3 bases, with 10 bases between.

About this clonotype itself: A much bigger clone sits one base away, suggesting this may be a read error. The chain's CDR3 is CASSCRLNTGELFF. The CDR3 region has the DNA TGTGCCAGCAGCTGCAGGCTTAACACCGGGGAGCTGTTTTTT. V and J are TRBV7-6 and TRBJ2-2; no firm D call. Trimming took 4 bases from V and 2 from J, leaving 8 bases between them. The V gene's germline CDR1 is SGHVS and CDR2 FNYEAQ. The CDR3 loop spans 14 amino acids.